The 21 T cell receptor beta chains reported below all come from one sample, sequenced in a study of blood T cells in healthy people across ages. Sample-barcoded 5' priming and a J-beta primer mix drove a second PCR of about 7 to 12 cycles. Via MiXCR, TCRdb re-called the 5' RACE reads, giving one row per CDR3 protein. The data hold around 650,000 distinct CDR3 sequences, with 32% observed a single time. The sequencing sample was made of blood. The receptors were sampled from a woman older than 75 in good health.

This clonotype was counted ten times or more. The CDR3 nucleotides read TGTGCCAGCAGCCCACTAGCGGGGGGCTGGGGAGATACGCAGTATTTT. Amino acids: CASSPLAGGWGDTQYF. V gene TRBV7-2 combines with J gene TRBJ2-3, with 12 nucleotides matching TRBD2. The CDR3 totals 16 residues. Per germline, CDR1 SGHTA and CDR2 FQGNSA. V shed 5 bases and J 5 bases; nucleotides not matched to a gene: 8.

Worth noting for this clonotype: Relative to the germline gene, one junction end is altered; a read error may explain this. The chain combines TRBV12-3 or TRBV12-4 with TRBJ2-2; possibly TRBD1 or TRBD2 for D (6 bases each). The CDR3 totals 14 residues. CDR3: CATPSPGANGERFF. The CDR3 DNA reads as TGTGCCACCCCTAGTCCGGGGGCTAACGGGGAGCGGTTTTTT.

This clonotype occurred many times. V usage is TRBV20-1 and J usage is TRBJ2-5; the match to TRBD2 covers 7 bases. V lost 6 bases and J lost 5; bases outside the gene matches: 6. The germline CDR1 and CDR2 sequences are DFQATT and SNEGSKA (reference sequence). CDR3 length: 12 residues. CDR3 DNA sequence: TGCAGTGCCCGCAAGGGAGGGGAGACCCAGTACTTC. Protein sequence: CSARKGGETQYF.

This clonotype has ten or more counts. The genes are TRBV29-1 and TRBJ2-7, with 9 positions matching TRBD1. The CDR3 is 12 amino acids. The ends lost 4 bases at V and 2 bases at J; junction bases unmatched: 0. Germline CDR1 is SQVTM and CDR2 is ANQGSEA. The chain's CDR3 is CSVGQGAYEQYF. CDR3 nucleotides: TGCAGCGTTGGACAGGGGGCCTACGAGCAGTACTTC.

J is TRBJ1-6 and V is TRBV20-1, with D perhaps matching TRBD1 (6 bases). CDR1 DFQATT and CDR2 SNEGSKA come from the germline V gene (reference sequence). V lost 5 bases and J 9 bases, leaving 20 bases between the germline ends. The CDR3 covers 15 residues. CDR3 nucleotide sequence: TGCAGTGCTGGCGCACCTGGGAGGGGGGGTTCACCCCTCCACTTT. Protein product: CSAGAPGRGGSPLHF.

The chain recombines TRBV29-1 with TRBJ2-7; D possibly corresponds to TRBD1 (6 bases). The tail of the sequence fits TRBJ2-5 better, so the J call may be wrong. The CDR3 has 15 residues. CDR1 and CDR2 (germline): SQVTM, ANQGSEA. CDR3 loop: CSVEDFGQLQETQYF. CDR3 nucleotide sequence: TGCAGCGTTGAAGATTTCGGACAGCTACAAGAGACCCAGTACTTC.

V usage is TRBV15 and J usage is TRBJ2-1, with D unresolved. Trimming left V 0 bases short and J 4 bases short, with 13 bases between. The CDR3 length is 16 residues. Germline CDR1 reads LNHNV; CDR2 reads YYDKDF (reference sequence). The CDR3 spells CATSRDPRRSYNEQFF. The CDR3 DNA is TGTGCCACCAGCAGAGACCCCCGGAGAAGTTACAATGAGCAGTTCTTC. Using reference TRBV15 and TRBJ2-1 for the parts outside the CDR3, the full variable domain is DAMVIQNPRYQVTQFGKPVTLSCSQTLNHNVMYWYQQKSSQAPKLLFHYYDKDFNNEADTPDNFQSRRPNTSFCFLDIRSPGLGDTAMYLCATSRDPRRSYNEQFFGPGTRLTVL.

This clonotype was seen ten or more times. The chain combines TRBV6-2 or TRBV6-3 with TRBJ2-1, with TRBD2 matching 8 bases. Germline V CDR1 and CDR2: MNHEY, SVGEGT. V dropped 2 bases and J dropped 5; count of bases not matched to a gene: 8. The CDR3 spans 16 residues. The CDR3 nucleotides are TGTGCCAGCAGTTACGGATGGCGGGGGGTTGACAATGAGCAGTTCTTC. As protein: CASSYGWRGVDNEQFF.

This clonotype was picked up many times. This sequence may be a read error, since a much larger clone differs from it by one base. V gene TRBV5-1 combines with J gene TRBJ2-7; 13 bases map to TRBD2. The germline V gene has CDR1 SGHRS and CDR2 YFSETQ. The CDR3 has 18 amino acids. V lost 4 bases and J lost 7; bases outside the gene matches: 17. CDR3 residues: CASSLLGTSGISRGEQYF. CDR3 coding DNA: TGCGCCAGCAGCCTTCTCGGGACTAGCGGGATATCTCGGGGGGAGCAGTACTTC.

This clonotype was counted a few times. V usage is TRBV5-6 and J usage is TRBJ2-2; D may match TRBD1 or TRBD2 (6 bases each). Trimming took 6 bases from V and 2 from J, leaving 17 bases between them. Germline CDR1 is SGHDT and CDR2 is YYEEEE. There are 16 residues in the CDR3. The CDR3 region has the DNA TGTGCCAGCACCCTTTTGGGGGGCGGAAACACCGGGGAGCTGTTTTTT. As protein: CASTLLGGGNTGELFF. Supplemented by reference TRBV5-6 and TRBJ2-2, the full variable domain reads DAGVTQSPTHLIKTRGQQVTLRCSPKSGHDTVSWYQQALGQGPQFIFQYYEEEERQRGNFPDRFSGHQFPNYSSELNVNALLLGDSALYLCASTLLGGGNTGELFFGEGSRLTVL.

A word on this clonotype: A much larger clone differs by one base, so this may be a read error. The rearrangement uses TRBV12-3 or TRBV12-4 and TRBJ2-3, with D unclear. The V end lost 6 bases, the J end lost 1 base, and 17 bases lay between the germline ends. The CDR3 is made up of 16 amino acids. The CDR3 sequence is CASRVGCSGGTDTQYF. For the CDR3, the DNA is TGTGCCAGCAGGGTAGGCTGCTCCGGAGGCACAGATACGCAGTATTTT.

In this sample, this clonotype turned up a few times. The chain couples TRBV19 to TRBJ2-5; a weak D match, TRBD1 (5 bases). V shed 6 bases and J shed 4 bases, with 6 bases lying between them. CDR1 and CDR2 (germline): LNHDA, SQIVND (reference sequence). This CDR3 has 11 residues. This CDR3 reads CASRDIETQYF. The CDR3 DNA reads TGTGCCAGTAGGGACATAGAGACCCAGTACTTC.

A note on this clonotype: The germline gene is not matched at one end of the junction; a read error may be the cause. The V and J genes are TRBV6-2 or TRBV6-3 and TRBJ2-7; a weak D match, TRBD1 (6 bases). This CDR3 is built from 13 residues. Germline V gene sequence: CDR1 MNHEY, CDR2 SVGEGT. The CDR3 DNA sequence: TGTGCCCGCAGCCTCTCTTCAGGGGTAGGGCAGTACTTC. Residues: CARSLSSGVGQYF.

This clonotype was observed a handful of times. This chain's CDR3 is CASSSTSGGPDTQYF. CDR3 nucleotide sequence: TGTGCCAGCAGCTCGACTAGCGGGGGGCCTGATACGCAGTATTTT. The chain is built from TRBV7-9 and TRBJ2-3; 13 nucleotides match TRBD2. The J segment lost 6 bases and the V segment lost 4 bases, leaving 4 bases of the junction unmatched. CDR3 length: 15 amino acids. CDR1 is SEHNR, CDR2 FQNEAQ, per germline (reference sequence).

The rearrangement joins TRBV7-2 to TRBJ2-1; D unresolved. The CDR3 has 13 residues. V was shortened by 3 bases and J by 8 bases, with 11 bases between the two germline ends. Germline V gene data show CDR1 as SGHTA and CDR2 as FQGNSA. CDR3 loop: CASSFTQPYEQFF. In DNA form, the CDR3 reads TGTGCCAGCAGCTTTACTCAGCCCTATGAGCAGTTCTTC.

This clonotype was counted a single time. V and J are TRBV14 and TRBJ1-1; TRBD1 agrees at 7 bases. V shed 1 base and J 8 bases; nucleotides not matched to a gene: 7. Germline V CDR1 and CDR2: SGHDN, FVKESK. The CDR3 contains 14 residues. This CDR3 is CASSQAPDRIEAFF. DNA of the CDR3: TGTGCCAGCAGCCAAGCTCCGGACAGGATAGAAGCTTTCTTT.

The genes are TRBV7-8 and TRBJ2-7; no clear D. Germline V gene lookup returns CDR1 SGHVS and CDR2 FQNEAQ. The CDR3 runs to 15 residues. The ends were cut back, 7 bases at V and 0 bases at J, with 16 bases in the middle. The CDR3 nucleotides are TGTGCCAGCACCCCTATGGACGGAAGCTCCTACGAGCAGTACTTC. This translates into CASTPMDGSSYEQYF.

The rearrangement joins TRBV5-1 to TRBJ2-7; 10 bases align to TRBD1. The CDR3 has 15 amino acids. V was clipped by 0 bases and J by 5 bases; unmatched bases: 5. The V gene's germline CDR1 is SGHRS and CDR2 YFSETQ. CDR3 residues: CASSLEGQGFHEQYF. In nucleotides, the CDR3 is TGCGCCAGCAGCTTGGAGGGACAGGGGTTCCACGAGCAGTACTTC.

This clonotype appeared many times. The DNA for the CDR3 is TGCGCCAGCAGCATGCCGGGACAAGTCGAGCAGTACTTC. Encoded protein: CASSMPGQVEQYF. The gene calls are TRBV5-1 and TRBJ2-7, with D perhaps TRBD1 (6 bases). This CDR3 region has 13 residues. V gave up 4 bases and J gave up 6 bases, with 14 bases separating them. CDR1 SGHRS and CDR2 YFSETQ come from the germline V gene.

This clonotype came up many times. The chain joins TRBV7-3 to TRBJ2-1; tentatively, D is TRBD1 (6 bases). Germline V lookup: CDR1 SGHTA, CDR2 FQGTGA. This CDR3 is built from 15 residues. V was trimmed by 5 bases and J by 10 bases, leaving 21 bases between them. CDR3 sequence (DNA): TGTGCCAGCAGCCCCCGGGACACTTTCTCGGGAGAGCAGTTCTTC. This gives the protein CASSPRDTFSGEQFF.

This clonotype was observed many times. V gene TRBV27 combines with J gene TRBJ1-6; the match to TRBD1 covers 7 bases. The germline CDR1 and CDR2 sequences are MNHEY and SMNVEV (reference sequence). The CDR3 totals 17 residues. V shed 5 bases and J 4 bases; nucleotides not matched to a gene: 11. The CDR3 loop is CASSPNPRGLYNSPLHF. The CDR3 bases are TGTGCCAGCAGTCCCAATCCGAGGGGGCTGTATAATTCACCCCTCCACTTT.